This T cell receptor (beta chain) stems from a study of neurological immune-mediated disorders. TCRdb fed the 5' RACE reads into MiXCR, producing one record per CDR3 protein. This table holds about 120,000 distinct CDR3 sequences, about 3.4% found once. Looked up from germline, CDR1 is DFQATT and CDR2 is SNEGSKA (reference sequence). The CDR3 sequence is 14 residues long. With V trimmed by 3 bases and J by 4 bases, 7 bases remained unmatched. This clonotype was seen at least ten times. The sequencing input was PBMCs. The source is a woman under 40 with multiple sclerosis. The chain links TRBV20-1 to TRBJ1-1; 8 bases fit TRBD1. The CDR3 DNA reads TGCAGTGCTAGGGCAGGGGGCGGCGGCACTGAAGCTTTCTTT. It translates to CSARAGGGGTEAFF.